The clone carrying this T cell receptor (beta chain) was observed a few times. As yet, its antigen is unknown. This entry comes from a study of post-analysis software for immune sequencing data. Whole-study findings and limits: People with multiple sclerosis had a significantly lower normalized Chao1 diversity than controls did. The F measure placed samples prepared in the same batch into strongly shared clusters.

TCR beta cDNA libraries had unique molecular identifiers. Between roughly 0.95 and 10 million T cells gave rise to some 520,000 cDNA molecules. TCRdb processed the PCR reads anew with MiXCR; each CDR3 protein has one entry. The sample shows fewer than 700,000 distinct CDR3 sequences, 40% to 50% of them seen only once. The sequencing input was blood. The TCR was taken from a girl aged 10 to 17 with multiple sclerosis.

Written as DNA, the CDR3 is TGTGCCAGCAGCTCTGACCTCACAGATACGCAGTATTTT. Encoded protein: CASSSDLTDTQYF. This chain uses TRBV7-9 with TRBJ2-3; D is unclear. V was clipped by 4 bases and J by 2 bases, with 7 bases between them. Germline V lookup: CDR1 SEHNR, CDR2 FQNEAQ (reference sequence). This CDR3 is built from 13 residues.